This T cell receptor beta chain appears in the sequencing data of a study of shared clonotypes between healthy human individuals. Notes on this clone: Antigen: not known.

The CDR3 is 17 amino acids. Germline V gives CDR1 SGHTA, CDR2 FQGTGA. Trimming cost V 10 bases and J 1 base; bases outside gene matches: 18. Study-wide points: With several donors compared, 4.5% to 6.5% of naive CD4 clonotypes were shared. Genetic and exposure-history diversity was limited by the few donors.

Libraries were prepared by immunoSEQ multiplex PCR; TCRdb keeps only in-frame clonotypes and omits some of them. Of under 1,900,000 clones in the sample, roughly 98.5% were seen once. Sequencing was done on a sample of naive CD4+ T cells sorted from blood. Stated subset: CD45RA+ positively selected. V is TRBV7-3 and J is TRBJ1-1, with TRBD1 matching over 7 bases. This receptor was taken from a man aged 25 to 40 in good health. CDR3 region: CATPGRRTGTANTEAFF. The CDR3 DNA follows: TGTGCCACTCCTGGTAGGCGGACAGGAACGGCGAACACTGAAGCTTTCTTT.